The rows below give T cell receptor beta chains drawn from one sample of a study of blood T cells in healthy people across ages. A single record per CDR3 protein comes from TCRdb applying MiXCR to the 5' RACE reads. The data show approximately 850,000 distinct CDR3 sequences, roughly 64% seen once. Input material: blood. The receptors shown here come from a man aged 25 to 45 in good health. CDR3s include the opening cysteine and the closing phenylalanine or tryptophan. D genes are given only for firm matches. Clone size is shown for a subset of rows, as once, few, many or a class of expanded clone.

clone size: NA
J gene: TRBJ2-7
D gene: NA
V gene: TRBV20-1
CDR3 DNA: TGCAGTGCCCCGAAGGGGAGCTCCTACGAGCAGTACTTC
CDR3 protein: CSAPKGSSYEQYF

clone size: few
J gene: TRBJ1-2
D gene: NA
V gene: TRBV7-2
CDR3 DNA: TGTGCCAGCAGCTTAGGTGCCGGGGGCTATGGCTACACCTTC
CDR3 protein: CASSLGAGGYGYTF

clone size: NA
J gene: TRBJ2-1
D gene: NA
V gene: TRBV3-1
CDR3 DNA: TGTGCCAGCAGCCAAGATGTGGGCCCCAGTTCCGAGTTCTTC
CDR3 protein: CASSQDVGPSSEFF

clone size: NA
J gene: TRBJ2-3
D gene: NA
V gene: TRBV5-1
CDR3 DNA: TGCGCCAGCAGCTTGGAGCCGGGAGATACGCAGTATTTT
CDR3 protein: CASSLEPGDTQYF

clone size: NA
J gene: TRBJ2-5
D gene: NA
V gene: TRBV29-1
CDR3 DNA: TGCAGCGTTGACTTCCTTGATGGGGAGACCCAGTACTTC
CDR3 protein: CSVDFLDGETQYF

clone size: once
J gene: TRBJ2-3
D gene: NA
V gene: TRBV29-1
CDR3 DNA: TGCAGCGTTGAAGGGATTCACCCCTACGAGCAGTACTTT
CDR3 protein: CSVEGIHPYEQYF

clone size: few
J gene: TRBJ1-4
D gene: NA
V gene: TRBV12-3/TRBV12-4
CDR3 DNA: TGTGCCAGCAGTCATCTGGCGGTTCCTAATGAAAAACTGTTTTTT
CDR3 protein: CASSHLAVPNEKLFF

clone size: NA
J gene: TRBJ2-2
D gene: NA
V gene: TRBV13
CDR3 DNA: TGTGCCAGCTCACGAGTCCTAACGGGAGTTACCGGGGAGCTGTTTTTT
CDR3 protein: CASSRVLTGVTGELFF

clone size: NA
J gene: TRBJ1-6
D gene: NA
V gene: TRBV7-3
CDR3 DNA: TGTGCCAGCAGCTTACAAGGGGATTCACCCCTCCACTTT
CDR3 protein: CASSLQGDSPLHF

clone size: once
J gene: TRBJ2-3
D gene: NA
V gene: TRBV12-3/TRBV12-4
CDR3 DNA: TGTGCCAGCACTGAGCGCACAGATACGCAGTATTTT
CDR3 protein: CASTERTDTQYF

clone size: NA
J gene: TRBJ2-1
D gene: TRBD2
V gene: TRBV29-1
CDR3 DNA: TGCAGCGTTTGGAAAGCGGGGGGGCTTGGTGGGCAGTTCTTC
CDR3 protein: CSVWKAGGLGGQFF

clone size: NA
J gene: TRBJ1-4
D gene: NA
V gene: TRBV7-9
CDR3 DNA: TGTGCCAGCAGCTTAGTGGAGGGGCCGACTAATGAAAAACTGTTTTTT
CDR3 protein: CASSLVEGPTNEKLFF

clone size: NA
J gene: TRBJ2-1
D gene: NA
V gene: TRBV27
CDR3 DNA: TGTGCCAGCAGTCTAGGTGGAGGGAGCCGGAATGAGCAGTTCTTC
CDR3 protein: CASSLGGGSRNEQFF